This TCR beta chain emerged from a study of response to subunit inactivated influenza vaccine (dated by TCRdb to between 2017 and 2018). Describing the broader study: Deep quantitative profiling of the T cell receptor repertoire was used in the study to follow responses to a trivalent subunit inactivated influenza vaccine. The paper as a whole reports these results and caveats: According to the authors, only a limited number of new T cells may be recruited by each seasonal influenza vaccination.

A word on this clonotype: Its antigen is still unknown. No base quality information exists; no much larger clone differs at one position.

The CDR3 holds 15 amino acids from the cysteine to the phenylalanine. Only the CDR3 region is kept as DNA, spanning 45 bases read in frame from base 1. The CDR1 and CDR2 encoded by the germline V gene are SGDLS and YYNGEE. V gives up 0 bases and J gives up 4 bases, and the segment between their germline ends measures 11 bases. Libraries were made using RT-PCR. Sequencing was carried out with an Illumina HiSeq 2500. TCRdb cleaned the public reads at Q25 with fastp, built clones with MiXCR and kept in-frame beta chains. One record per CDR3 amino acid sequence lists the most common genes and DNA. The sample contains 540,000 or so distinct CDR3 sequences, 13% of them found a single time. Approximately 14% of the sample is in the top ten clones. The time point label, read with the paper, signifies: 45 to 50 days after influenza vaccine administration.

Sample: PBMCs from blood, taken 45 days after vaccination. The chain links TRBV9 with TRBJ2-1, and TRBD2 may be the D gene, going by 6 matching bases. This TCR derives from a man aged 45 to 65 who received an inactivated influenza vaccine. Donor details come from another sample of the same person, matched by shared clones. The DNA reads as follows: TGTGCCAGCAGCGTAGTTGGAGGGGCATACAATGAGCAGTTCTTC. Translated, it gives CASSVVGGAYNEQFF.